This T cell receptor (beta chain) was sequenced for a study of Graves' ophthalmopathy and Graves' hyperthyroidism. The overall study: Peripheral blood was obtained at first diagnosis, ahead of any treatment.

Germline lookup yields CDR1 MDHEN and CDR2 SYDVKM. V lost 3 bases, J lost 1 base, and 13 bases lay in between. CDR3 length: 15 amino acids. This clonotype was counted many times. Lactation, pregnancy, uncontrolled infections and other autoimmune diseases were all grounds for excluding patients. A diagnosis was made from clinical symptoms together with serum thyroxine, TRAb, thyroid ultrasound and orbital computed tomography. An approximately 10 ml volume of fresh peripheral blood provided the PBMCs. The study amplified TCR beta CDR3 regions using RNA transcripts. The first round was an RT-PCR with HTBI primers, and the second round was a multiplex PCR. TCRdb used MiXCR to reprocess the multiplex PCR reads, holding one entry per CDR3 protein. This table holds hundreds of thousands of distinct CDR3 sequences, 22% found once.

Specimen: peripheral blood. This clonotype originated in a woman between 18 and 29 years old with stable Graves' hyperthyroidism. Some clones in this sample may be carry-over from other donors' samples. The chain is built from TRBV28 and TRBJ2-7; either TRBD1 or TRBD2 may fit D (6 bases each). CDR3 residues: CASSFGGTQSYEQYF. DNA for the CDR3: TGTGCCAGCAGTTTCGGAGGGACACAGTCCTACGAGCAGTACTTC.